The rows below give T cell receptor beta chains drawn from one sample of a study of cytomegalovirus exposure and HLA in healthy donors. Produced via immunoSEQ multiplex PCR; TCRdb's table is partial and in-frame only. In the table there are some 150,000 clones, roughly 62% of which are singletons. Sequenced material: PBMCs. The source is a man in his 60s in good health and CMV-seronegative. Both conserved end residues are part of each CDR3. The D gene is left open where the match is weak. Expanded clones get a size class; other rows say once, few or many, or leave the size out.

TRBV6-1	.	.	TRBJ2-7	CASTGLSYEQYF	TGTGCCAGCACAGGGCTATCCTACGAGCAGTACTTC
TRBV4-3	.	few	TRBJ2-7	CASSQAVQGFLYEQYF	TGCGCCAGCAGCCAAGCCGTCCAGGGCTTTCTGTACGAGCAGTACTTC
TRBV6-5	.	.	TRBJ2-7	CASQRGSLYEQYF	TGTGCCAGTCAAAGGGGGTCCCTCTACGAGCAGTACTTC
TRBV6-5	.	.	TRBJ2-1	CASSYRMPSFNEQFF	TGTGCCAGCAGTTATAGGATGCCTAGCTTCAATGAGCAGTTCTTC
TRBV5-6	TRBD2	.	TRBJ2-3	CASSGPSGRGTDTQYF	TGTGCCAGCAGCGGACCTAGCGGGAGGGGGACAGACACGCAGTATTTT
TRBV19	.	once	TRBJ1-1	CASMIGEVGTEAFF	TGTGCCAGTATGATAGGGGAGGTGGGCACTGAAGCTTTCTTT
TRBV5-6	TRBD1	.	TRBJ1-1	CASSPGQGLAFF	TGTGCCAGCAGTCCGGGACAGGGGTTGGCTTTCTTT
TRBV15	TRBD2	few	TRBJ2-7	CATSRGTSRHEQYF	TGTGCCACCAGCAGAGGGACTAGTCGACACGAGCAGTACTTC
TRBV5-6	TRBD1	few	TRBJ2-5	CASSPGGAGETQYF	TGTGCCAGCAGCCCAGGGGGCGCAGGGGAGACCCAGTACTTC
TRBV6-6	.	.	TRBJ1-2	CASSYQGTPRDGYTF	TGTGCCAGCAGTTACCAGGGGACGCCCAGGGATGGCTACACCTTC
TRBV11-2	.	.	TRBJ1-4	CASSPRQNEKLFF	TGTGCCAGCAGCCCCCGACAAAATGAAAAACTGTTTTTT
TRBV19	.	once	TRBJ2-7	CASSMTDGTYPYEQYF	TGTGCCAGTAGTATGACCGACGGGACTTACCCCTACGAGCAGTACTTC
TRBV4-1	.	.	TRBJ2-6	CASSLSFRRVSGANVLTF	TGCGCCAGCAGCCTCTCTTTTCGGCGGGTGTCTGGGGCCAACGTCCTGACTTTC
TRBV4-1	.	.	TRBJ2-1	CASSQVGGMLNNEQFF	TGCGCCAGCAGCCAAGTTGGAGGGATGTTGAACAATGAGCAGTTCTTC
TRBV5-1	.	few	TRBJ2-3	CASSSTRGSTDTQYF	TGCGCCAGCAGCTCCACTCGGGGGAGCACAGATACGCAGTATTTT
TRBV9	TRBD2	.	TRBJ2-2	CASSVGLDLAGELFF	TGTGCCAGCAGCGTCGGACTAGACCTTGCCGGGGAGCTGTTTTTT
TRBV13	.	few	TRBJ1-1	CASSLRVAEAFF	TGTGCCAGCAGCTTACGGGTCGCTGAAGCTTTCTTT
TRBV19	TRBD2	.	TRBJ2-3	CASSLLGGTTDTQYF	TGTGCCAGTAGTCTCTTGGGGGGGACCACAGATACGCAGTATTTT
TRBV5-4	.	few	TRBJ1-5	CASSSQGLHQPQHF	TGTGCCAGCAGTTCACAGGGACTACATCAGCCCCAGCATTTT
TRBV15	.	.	TRBJ2-7	CATSDGEWTDYEQYF	TGTGCCACCAGCGACGGTGAGTGGACAGACTACGAGCAGTACTTC
TRBV11-2	.	.	TRBJ2-2	CASSLRGTGELFF	TGTGCCAGCAGCTTAAGGGGCACCGGGGAGCTGTTTTTT
TRBV6-5	TRBD2	few	TRBJ2-3	CASSSGLANTQYF	TGTGCCAGCAGTTCGGGACTAGCTAATACGCAGTATTTT
TRBV9	.	.	TRBJ2-2	CASSVVSGLGTGELFF	TGTGCCAGCAGCGTAGTATCAGGGCTTGGGACCGGGGAGCTGTTTTTT
TRBV7-3	.	.	TRBJ2-5	CASSFGTQQETQYF	TGTGCCAGCAGCTTCGGGACACAACAAGAGACCCAGTACTTC
TRBV4-1	TRBD1	.	TRBJ1-5	CASSNDRVGSNQPQHF	TGCGCCAGCAGCAACGACAGGGTGGGAAGCAATCAGCCCCAGCATTTT
TRBV4-1	.	few	TRBJ1-4	CASSQESQGREKLFF	TGCGCCAGCAGCCAAGAATCACAGGGCAGGGAAAAACTGTTTTTT
TRBV6-5	TRBD1	once	TRBJ2-5	CASSPPDREETQYF	TGTGCCAGCAGTCCACCCGACAGGGAAGAGACCCAGTACTTC
TRBV30	.	few	TRBJ1-2	CAWAGGIYGYTF	TGTGCCTGGGCCGGGGGGATCTATGGCTACACCTTC
TRBV6-5	.	few	TRBJ2-5	CASTTQGAEQETQYF	TGTGCCAGCACCACCCAAGGGGCGGAACAAGAGACCCAGTACTTC
TRBV5-8	.	.	TRBJ2-1	CASSLGGPEQFF	TGTGCCAGCAGCCTAGGAGGACCTGAGCAGTTCTTC
TRBV21-1	.	.	TRBJ1-5	CASSKGDILSNQPQHF	TGTGCCAGCAGCAAAGGTGACATTCTTAGCAATCAGCCCCAGCATTTT
TRBV5-8	TRBD1	.	TRBJ2-3	CASSPPGGGTDTQYF	TGTGCCAGCAGCCCCCCAGGGGGCGGGACAGATACGCAGTATTTT
TRBV10-1	.	.	TRBJ2-1	CASRPLRSGGEQFF	TGCGCCAGCAGGCCCCTTAGATCCGGAGGTGAGCAGTTCTTC
TRBV11-2	TRBD1	.	TRBJ1-1	CASSFNRGQKAFF	TGTGCCAGCAGCTTTAACAGGGGGCAAAAAGCTTTCTTT
TRBV30	TRBD2	.	TRBJ2-3	CAWSVLGGGSTDTQYF	TGTGCCTGGAGTGTCTTAGGCGGGGGTAGCACAGATACGCAGTATTTT
TRBV6-6	.	few	TRBJ1-1	CASSTGMGTEAFF	TGTGCCAGCAGTACAGGGATGGGCACTGAAGCTTTCTTT
TRBV9	.	few	TRBJ1-3	CASSVTVSGNTIYF	TGTGCCAGCAGCGTAACAGTCTCTGGAAACACCATATATTTT
TRBV7-9	.	.	TRBJ2-1	CSSSLGINPGGYREDEQFF	TGTTCCAGCAGCTTAGGGATCAATCCGGGCGGGTACAGGGAAGATGAGCAGTTCTTC
TRBV30	.	.	TRBJ2-7	CAWSGLDGSSYEQYF	TGTGCCTGGAGTGGACTGGACGGGAGCTCCTACGAGCAGTACTTC
TRBV21-1	.	.	TRBJ1-1	CASSEAEGLNTEAFF	TGTGCCAGCAGCGAAGCGGAGGGGTTGAACACTGAAGCTTTCTTT
TRBV19	.	few	TRBJ1-4	CASRSLQGDGEKLFF	TGTGCCAGTCGATCCCTACAGGGTGACGGGGAAAAACTGTTTTTT
TRBV5-4	TRBD2	.	TRBJ2-1	CASSLVLAGEVF	TGTGCCAGCAGCTTGGTTCTAGCGGGAGAAGTCTTC